This entry describes one T cell receptor beta chain. Antigen specificity is unknown. Method: immunoSEQ multiplex PCR; TCRdb's copy keeps in-frame clones and lacks some. The sample has roughly 320,000 clones; around nine tenths are singletons. Documented treatment: some 19 received Ad26.COV2.S at low or high dose, single or two shots; roughly five received placebo; per-sample allocation not given. At day 63 after the first vaccine or placebo injection, samples were drawn. This sample was taken from a study of Ad26.COV2.S vaccination and SARS-CoV-2 variants. Study-wide background: Once, or twice with 56 days between doses, Ad26.COV2.S was given intramuscularly. Broader study findings: Placebo recipients and vaccine recipients were similar in non-spike TCR breadth.

The V and J ends lost 8 bases and 2 bases, in that order; junction bases with no gene match: 6. CDR1 and CDR2 (germline): LGHNA, YNFKEQ. This CDR3 has 14 residues. This TCR came from a person aged 18 to 59 who received the Ad26.COV2.S COVID-19 vaccine or a placebo. The genes are TRBV4-2 and TRBJ2-1; 7 bases align to TRBD2. Source: peripheral blood, taken in a trial of Ad26.COV2.S vaccine versus placebo. The CDR3 DNA sequence: TGTGCCAGCGGGGGAGGGTCTCCCTACAATGAGCAGTTCTTC. This codes for CASGGGSPYNEQFF.